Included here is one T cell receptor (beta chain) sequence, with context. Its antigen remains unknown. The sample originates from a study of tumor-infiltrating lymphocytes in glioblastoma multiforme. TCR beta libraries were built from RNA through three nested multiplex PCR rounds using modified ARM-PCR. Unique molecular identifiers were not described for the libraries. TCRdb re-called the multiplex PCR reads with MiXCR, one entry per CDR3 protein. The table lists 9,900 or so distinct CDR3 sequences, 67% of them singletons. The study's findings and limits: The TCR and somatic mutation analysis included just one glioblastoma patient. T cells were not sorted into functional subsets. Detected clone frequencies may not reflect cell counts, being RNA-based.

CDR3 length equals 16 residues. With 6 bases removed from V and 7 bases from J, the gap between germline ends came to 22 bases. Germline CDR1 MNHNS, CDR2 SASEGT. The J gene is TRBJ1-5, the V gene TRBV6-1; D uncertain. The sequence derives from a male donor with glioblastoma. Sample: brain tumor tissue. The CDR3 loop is CASSQKGGQAKQPQHF. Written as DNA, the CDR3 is TGTGCCAGCAGCCAGAAGGGCGGGCAGGCTAAACAGCCCCAGCATTTT.